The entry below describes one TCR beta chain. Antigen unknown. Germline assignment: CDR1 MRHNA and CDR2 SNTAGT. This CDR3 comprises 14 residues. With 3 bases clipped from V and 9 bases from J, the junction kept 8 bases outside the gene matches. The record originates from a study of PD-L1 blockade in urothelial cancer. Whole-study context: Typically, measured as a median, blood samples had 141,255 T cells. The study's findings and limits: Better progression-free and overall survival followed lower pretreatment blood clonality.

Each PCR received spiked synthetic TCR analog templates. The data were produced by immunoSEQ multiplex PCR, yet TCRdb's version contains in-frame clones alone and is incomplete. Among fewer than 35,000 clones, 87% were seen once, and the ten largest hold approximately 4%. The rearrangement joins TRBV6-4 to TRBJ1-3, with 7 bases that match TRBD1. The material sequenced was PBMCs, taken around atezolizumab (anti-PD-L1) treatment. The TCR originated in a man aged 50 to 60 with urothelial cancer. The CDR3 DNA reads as TGTGCCAGCAGTGATATGAGGGGGCAGGTCACCATATATTTT. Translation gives CASSDMRGQVTIYF.